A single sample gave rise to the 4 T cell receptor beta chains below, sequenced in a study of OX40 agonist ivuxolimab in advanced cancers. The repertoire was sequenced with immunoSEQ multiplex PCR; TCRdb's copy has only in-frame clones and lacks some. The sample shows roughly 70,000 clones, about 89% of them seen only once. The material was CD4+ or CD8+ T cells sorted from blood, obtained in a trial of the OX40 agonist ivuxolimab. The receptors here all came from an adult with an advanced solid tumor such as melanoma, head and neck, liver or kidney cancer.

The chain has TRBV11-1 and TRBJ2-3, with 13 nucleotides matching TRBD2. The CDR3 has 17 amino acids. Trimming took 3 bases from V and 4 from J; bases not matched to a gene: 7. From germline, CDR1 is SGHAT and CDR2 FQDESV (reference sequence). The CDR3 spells CASSFRTSGRKADTQYF. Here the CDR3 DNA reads TGTGCCAGCAGCTTCAGGACTAGCGGGAGAAAGGCAGATACGCAGTATTTT.

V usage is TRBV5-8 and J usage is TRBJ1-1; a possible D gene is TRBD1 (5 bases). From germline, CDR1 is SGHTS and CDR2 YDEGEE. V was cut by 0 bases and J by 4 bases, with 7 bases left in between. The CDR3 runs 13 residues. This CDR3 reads CASSLDGGTEAFF. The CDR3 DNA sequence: TGTGCCAGCAGCTTGGACGGGGGCACTGAAGCTTTCTTT. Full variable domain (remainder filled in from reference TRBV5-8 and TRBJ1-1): EAGVTQSPTHLIKTRGQQATLRCSPISGHTSVYWYQQALGLGLQFLLWYDEGEERNRGNFPPRFSGRQFPNYSSELNVNALELEDSALYLCASSLDGGTEAFFGQGTRLTVV.

CDR3 loop: CASSPGTGGNYGYTF. For the CDR3, the DNA is TGTGCCAGCAGCCCAGGGACAGGGGGTAACTATGGCTACACCTTC. V gene TRBV7-9 combines with J gene TRBJ1-2; 11 bases map to TRBD1. Germline CDR1 reads SEHNR; CDR2 reads FQNEAQ (reference sequence). There are 15 residues in the CDR3. Unmatched junction bases numbered 3, after V lost 5 bases and J lost 1 base.

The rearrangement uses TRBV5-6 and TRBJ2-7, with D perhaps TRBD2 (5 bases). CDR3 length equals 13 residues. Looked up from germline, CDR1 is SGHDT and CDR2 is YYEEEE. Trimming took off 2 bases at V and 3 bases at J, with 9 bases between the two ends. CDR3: CASSFSRGYEQYF. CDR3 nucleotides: TGTGCCAGCAGCTTTTCACGGGGCTACGAGCAGTACTTC.